What follows are 21 T cell receptor beta chains derived from one specimen sequenced in a study of shared clonotypes between healthy human individuals. TCRdb keeps only in-frame clones here, not all; method: immunoSEQ multiplex PCR. The sample consists of 1,100,000 or so clones, about four fifths of them appearing once. Sequencing was performed on memory CD4+ T cells from PBMCs. Regarding subset: CD45RA-negative fraction. The receptors shown here come from a man aged 18 to 30 in good health. Some clones in this sample may be carry-over from other donors' samples.

The chain has TRBV5-4 and TRBJ1-2, with 7 bases identical to TRBD1. Germline CDR1 reads SGHNT; CDR2 reads YYREEE (reference sequence). Trimming removed 5 bases from V and 6 bases from J; junction bases left unmatched: 10. This CDR3 is 14 amino acids long. CDR3 loop: CASSFRQGRDGYTF. CDR3 bases: TGTGCCAGCAGTTTCCGACAGGGAAGGGATGGCTACACCTTC.

The chain employs TRBV5-8 and TRBJ2-3; a possible D gene is TRBD2 (5 bases). V gave up 4 bases and J gave up 4 bases, with 16 bases separating them. The CDR3 is 15 amino acids. The germline V gene has CDR1 SGHTS and CDR2 YDEGEE. CDR3 nucleotides: TGTGCCAGCAGCGTTTATTTAGCGAACTCAGATACGCAGTATTTT. It is translated as CASSVYLANSDTQYF.

V gene TRBV19 combines with J gene TRBJ1-4; 9 bases agree with TRBD1. Germline CDR1 LNHDA, CDR2 SQIVND (reference sequence). CDR3 length: 16 amino acids. Trimming at V came to 6 bases and at J to 8 bases, leaving 13 bases not matched to a gene. CDR3: CASSRKSGTGTEKLFF. Written as DNA, the CDR3 is TGTGCCAGTAGCCGAAAATCCGGGACAGGGACCGAAAAACTGTTTTTT. Using reference TRBV19 and TRBJ1-4 for the parts outside the CDR3, the full variable domain is DGGITQSPKYLFRKEGQNVTLSCEQNLNHDAMYWYRQDPGQGLRLIYYSQIVNDFQKGDIAEGYSVSREKKESFPLTVTSAQKNPTAFYLCASSRKSGTGTEKLFFGSGTQLSVL.

The chain carries TRBV10-3 and TRBJ2-1, with D possibly being TRBD2 (6 bases). CDR1 and CDR2 from the germline V gene are ENHRY and SYGVKD. The CDR3 is 13 amino acids. Trimming removed 1 base at V and 7 bases at J, with 8 bases between. The CDR3 reads CAISEFAGNEQFF. CDR3 sequence (DNA): TGTGCCATCAGTGAGTTTGCGGGGAATGAGCAGTTCTTC.

A word on this clone: The sample contains more than one DNA sequence encoding this CDR3. The chain is built from TRBV2 and TRBJ1-3; possibly TRBD1 for D (5 bases). Germline loops: CDR1 SNHLY, CDR2 FYNNEI. V was shortened by 4 bases and J by 2 bases, with 9 bases between the two germline ends. The CDR3 runs to 14 residues. The chain's CDR3 is CASSVGGAGNTIYF. The DNA for the CDR3 is TGTGCCAGCAGTGTCGGAGGGGCTGGAAACACCATATATTTT.

CDR3 DNA sequence: TGTGCCACCAGCAGAGCCGGGGGAGTATCGCCCAATGAGCAGTTCTTC. It translates to CATSRAGGVSPNEQFF. The V gene is TRBV15, the J gene TRBJ2-1; perhaps TRBD2 as D (6 bases). This CDR3 has 16 amino acids. The germline gives CDR1 LNHNV, CDR2 YYDKDF (reference sequence). The germline V and J ends were trimmed by 1 base and 6 bases, with 16 bases remaining between them.

The chain couples TRBV28 to TRBJ1-5; the D gene is possibly TRBD1 (6 bases). The germline V gene encodes CDR1 MDHEN and CDR2 SYDVKM. The CDR3 spans 16 residues. V lost 0 bases and J lost 1, with 10 bases in between. Written as DNA, the CDR3 is TGTGCCAGCAGTTTATGGCAGGGGAAAAGCAATCAGCCCCAGCATTTT. Its translation: CASSLWQGKSNQPQHF.

The V and J genes are TRBV11-1 and TRBJ2-2; no reliable D call. This CDR3 is 12 amino acids long. Germline V gives CDR1 SGHAT, CDR2 FQDESV (reference sequence). V dropped 2 bases and J dropped 9 bases, with 7 bases sitting between them. CDR3 in amino acids: CASSLIARELFF. For the CDR3, the DNA is TGTGCCAGCAGCTTAATAGCTCGGGAGCTGTTTTTT. Complete variable domain (other parts from reference TRBV11-1 and TRBJ2-2): EAEVAQSPRYKITEKSQAVAFWCDPISGHATLYWYRQILGQGPELLVQFQDESVVDDSQLPKDRFSAERLKGVDSTLKIQPAELGDSAMYLCASSLIARELFFGEGSRLTVL.

DNA of the CDR3: TGTGCCAGCAGCTTAGGGAACAAGCGATTACTGCACCGCGAACAGTACTTC. Protein sequence: CASSLGNKRLLHREQYF. This chain connects TRBV11-2 to TRBJ2-7; D gene uncertain. Trimming left V 1 base short and J 10 bases short, with 26 bases between. CDR3 length equals 17 residues. Germline V gene sequence: CDR1 SGHAT, CDR2 FQNNGV.

The CDR3 region is CASSFPGASSYEQYF. The CDR3 coding sequence is TGTGCCAGCAGCTTTCCGGGGGCCAGCTCCTACGAGCAGTACTTC. The chain carries TRBV11-2 and TRBJ2-7; D is perhaps TRBD1 or TRBD2 (6 bases each). CDR1 is SGHAT, CDR2 FQNNGV, per germline. The CDR3 totals 15 residues. Trimming shortened V by 3 bases and J by 0 bases, and 12 bases separated the two germline ends.

The chain joins TRBV5-1 to TRBJ2-1, with TRBD2 as a possible D gene (6 bases). The CDR3 runs 15 residues. Germline loops: CDR1 SGHRS, CDR2 YFSETQ. Trimming took off 4 bases at V and 3 bases at J, with 14 bases between the two ends. This CDR3 is CASSQDSGDYNEQFF. The CDR3, as DNA: TGCGCCAGCAGCCAAGATAGCGGAGACTACAATGAGCAGTTCTTC.

There are a few counts of this clone. The chain has TRBV7-6 and TRBJ2-6, with no clear D. V lost 3 bases to trimming and J lost 1 base, with 7 bases between them. Germline CDR1 and CDR2: SGHVS and FNYEAQ. The CDR3 is 15 amino acids. CDR3 sequence: CASSFLGSGANVLTF. CDR3 DNA sequence: TGTGCCAGCAGCTTTTTGGGGTCTGGGGCCAACGTCCTGACTTTC.

V is TRBV28 and J is TRBJ2-7, with D tentatively TRBD2 (6 bases). Deletions cut 11 bases from V and 6 bases from J, with 11 bases between. Germline values: CDR1 MDHEN, CDR2 SYDVKM. The length of the CDR3 is 10 residues. The CDR3 DNA follows: TGTGCCCCCGCGGGGAGCGAGCAGTACTTC. Translation gives CAPAGSEQYF.

This clone was counted many times. The chain carries TRBV2 and TRBJ2-1, with D uncertain. V dropped 4 bases and J dropped 2 bases, with 9 bases sitting between them. The germline CDR1 and CDR2 sequences are SNHLY and FYNNEI. There are 14 residues in the CDR3. In nucleotides, the CDR3 is TGTGCCAGCAGTGGAAGGCGTGCCTACAATGAGCAGTTCTTC. The encoded protein is CASSGRRAYNEQFF.

The V call is TRBV27, the J call TRBJ2-7; D gene uncertain. Germline V CDR1 and CDR2: MNHEY, SMNVEV (reference sequence). The CDR3 loop spans 13 amino acids. With 6 bases removed from V and 1 base from J, the gap between germline ends came to 10 bases. CDR3 sequence: CASSRLGSYEQYF. The CDR3 DNA is TGTGCCAGCAGCCGTCTGGGTTCCTACGAGCAGTACTTC.

The rearrangement uses TRBV7-2 and TRBJ2-1; no reliable D call. This CDR3 has 16 residues. The ends were cut back, 1 base at V and 4 bases at J, with 14 bases in the middle. Germline V gives CDR1 SGHTA, CDR2 FQGNSA. CDR3 region: CASSLVRWAEYNEQFF. CDR3 bases: TGTGCCAGCAGCTTAGTGCGGTGGGCGGAGTACAATGAGCAGTTCTTC.

V gene TRBV9 combines with J gene TRBJ2-2; 11 positions agree with TRBD2. Germline values: CDR1 SGDLS, CDR2 YYNGEE. This CDR3 contains 15 residues. Trimming removed 2 bases from V and 7 bases from J; junction bases left unmatched: 4. The CDR3 nucleotides are TGTGCCAGCAGCGTGACTAGCGGGATCGTCGGGGAGCTGTTTTTT. Translating gives CASSVTSGIVGELFF.

This clone was picked up a small number of times. The chain combines TRBV11-3 with TRBJ2-1; 10 nucleotides match TRBD2. V was pared by 5 bases and J by 3 bases, with 7 bases of the junction left unmatched. This CDR3 contains 16 residues. Germline V gene lookup returns CDR1 SGHNT and CDR2 YENEEA. CDR3 nucleotide sequence: TGTGCCAGCAGCCCGGGGACTAGCGAGAACTACAATGAGCAGTTCTTC. It specifies CASSPGTSENYNEQFF. The full variable domain, completed using reference TRBV11-3 and TRBJ2-1, is EAGVVQSPRYKIIEKKQPVAFWCNPISGHNTLYWYLQNLGQGPELLIRYENEEAVDDSQLPKDRFSAERLKGVDSTLKIQPAELGDSAVYLCASSPGTSENYNEQFFGPGTRLTVL.

V and J are TRBV2 and TRBJ2-7; D is undetermined. Germline CDR1 and CDR2: SNHLY and FYNNEI. Trimming took off 9 bases at V and 0 bases at J, with 18 bases between the two ends. The CDR3 has 15 residues. The CDR3 bases are TGTGCCAGTAGCCAGGCCCTTGGTCGCTCCTACGAGCAGTACTTC. This sequence encodes CASSQALGRSYEQYF.

J is TRBJ2-7 and V is TRBV9, with 8 bases lining up with TRBD1. Germline lookup yields CDR1 SGDLS and CDR2 YYNGEE. The J segment lost 3 bases and the V segment lost 3 bases, leaving 5 bases of the junction unmatched. This CDR3 region has 14 residues. The CDR3 is CASSASTGDYEQYF. CDR3 nucleotide sequence: TGTGCCAGCAGCGCCTCGACAGGGGACTACGAGCAGTACTTC.

V usage is TRBV5-1 and J usage is TRBJ2-1; no clear D. The germline V and J ends were trimmed by 5 bases and 5 bases, with 11 bases remaining between them. This CDR3 contains 13 residues. Germline V gene sequence: CDR1 SGHRS, CDR2 YFSETQ. The CDR3 sequence is CASREGPHNEQFF. CDR3 bases: TGCGCCAGCAGGGAAGGACCCCACAATGAGCAGTTCTTC. The entire variable domain, with the rest obtained from reference TRBV5-1 and TRBJ2-1, is as follows: KAGVTQTPRYLIKTRGQQVTLSCSPISGHRSVSWYQQTPGQGLQFLFEYFSETQRNKGNFPGRFSGRQFSNSRSEMNVSTLELGDSALYLCASREGPHNEQFFGPGTRLTVL.